This T cell receptor beta chain came from a study of shared T cell receptors in the human thymus. Sequencing was performed with immunoSEQ multiplex PCR; in TCRdb, only in-frame clones are kept and a portion is missing. The repertoire holds under 700,000 clones, with around 82% as singletons. The sample was also reused in another study, on human thymus T cells.

What was sequenced was thymocytes. This receptor was identified in a boy under three years old with a congenital heart defect.

The CDR3 DNA is TGTGCCAGCGCGATGACAGAGGACCAACTTACCTACGAGCAGTACTTC. Its protein product is CASAMTEDQLTYEQYF. The J gene is TRBJ2-7, the V gene TRBV28; D might be TRBD1 (5 bases). Trimming stripped 8 bases from V and 2 bases from J, with 22 bases between. Looked up from germline, CDR1 is MDHEN and CDR2 is SYDVKM. The CDR3 spans 16 residues.